The 32 T cell receptor beta chains below all came from one sample that was sequenced in a study of tumor-infiltrating lymphocytes in primary liver carcinoma. TCR beta cDNA was prepared out of roughly 450 ng total RNA by means of a constant-region primer. Library construction for TCR beta comprised three nested multiplex PCR rounds performed with slightly modified ARM-PCR. The opening two PCR rounds, 10 cycles each, paired TRBV1-TRBV30 forward primers with a C-beta reverse primer. TCRdb recomputed calls from the multiplex PCR reads with MiXCR, one row per CDR3 protein. This table has 80,000 to 100,000 distinct CDR3 sequences, about 70% appearing once. Co-extraction yielded RNA and DNA from approximately 20-30 mg of unsorted bulk tissue. Sequenced input: tumor-adjacent normal liver tissue. The receptors here all came from a man in his forties with primary liver carcinoma and hepatitis B virus infection.

Notes on this clonotype: Possible read error: a much larger clone is one base away. The rearrangement uses TRBV7-8 and TRBJ2-6; possible D gene TRBD1, 5 bases. The CDR3 is 15 residues long. Germline assignment: CDR1 SGHVS and CDR2 FQNEAQ. For the CDR3, the DNA is TGTGCCAGCAGCTACAGCAGCTCTGGGGCCAACGTCCCGACTTTC. Translated, it gives CASSYSSSGANVPTF.

As for this clonotype: Here the CDR3 omits its conserved ending phenylalanine or tryptophan, so a read error is the likely source. The V call is TRBV9, the J call TRBJ2-6; 13 nucleotides match TRBD2. Germline assignment: CDR1 SGDLS and CDR2 YYNGEE. The CDR3 consists of 17 residues. The V gene end was trimmed by 4 bases and the J gene end by 2 bases; junction bases not matched to a gene: 3. CDR3 protein: CASSPLAGGPGANVLTL. CDR3 DNA: TGTGCCAGCAGCCCACTAGCGGGAGGGCCTGGGGCCAACGTCCTGACTCTC.

The chain has TRBV5-1 and TRBJ2-7, with unresolved D. Trimming took 4 bases from V and 4 from J, leaving 15 bases between them. The CDR3 has 14 residues. Germline CDR1 SGHRS, CDR2 YFSETQ. CDR3 amino acids: CASSQWGSSYEQYF. Written as DNA, the CDR3 is TGCGCCAGCAGCCAGTGGGGTAGCAGTTACGAGCAGTACTTC. The full variable domain, completed using reference TRBV5-1 and TRBJ2-7, is KAGVTQTPRYLIKTRGQQVTLSCSPISGHRSVSWYQQTPGQGLQFLFEYFSETQRNKGNFPGRFSGRQFSNSRSEMNVSTLELGDSALYLCASSQWGSSYEQYFGPGTRLTVT.

The rearrangement uses TRBV10-1 and TRBJ2-7, with D maybe TRBD2 (6 bases). The V and J ends lost 7 bases and 7 bases respectively, with 20 bases between them. The CDR3 consists of 14 residues. Looked up from germline, CDR1 is WNHNN and CDR2 is SYGVQD (reference sequence). CDR3 bases: TGCGCCAGCAATATGGTAGCGGTTGGCTATGAGCAGTACTTC. Translating gives CASNMVAVGYEQYF.

This clonotype was observed a handful of times. This sequence may be a read error, since a much larger clone differs from it by one base. The gene calls are TRBV29-1 and TRBJ1-1; TRBD1 aligns across 9 bases. The CDR3 has 13 residues. Germline CDR1 reads SQVTM; CDR2 reads ANQGSEA. As DNA, the CDR3 is TGCGGCGTTGGACAGGGGCTAAAAGCTGAAGCTTTCTTT. Protein product: CGVGQGLKAEAFF.

This chain connects TRBV20-1 to TRBJ2-7; the match to TRBD2 covers 7 bases. The CDR3 totals 14 residues. Per germline, CDR1 DFQATT and CDR2 SNEGSKA (reference sequence). The CDR3 bases are TGCAGCACCGACGGGCGGGAGAGAACTTACGAGCAGTACTTC. Encoded protein: CSTDGRERTYEQYF.

This clonotype was recorded at least ten times. The chain is built from TRBV5-4 and TRBJ2-3; 7 bases line up with TRBD2. V was clipped by 4 bases and J by 2 bases; unmatched bases: 7. The CDR3 is 15 amino acids. Germline CDR1 is SGHNT and CDR2 is YYREEE (reference sequence). The CDR3 here is CASSIGGTTTDTQYF. In DNA, the CDR3 is TGTGCCAGCAGCATCGGCGGGACTACCACAGATACGCAGTATTTT.

As for this clonotype: Germline is not matched at one junction end, which may reflect a read error. This CDR3 reads CASSLGVPYNEQSF. DNA for the CDR3: TGTGCTAGCAGCTTAGGAGTTCCCTACAATGAGCAGTCCTTC. The V call is TRBV11-2, the J call TRBJ2-1; D remains unclear. The CDR3 spans 14 residues. Germline-derived CDR1 and CDR2 are SGHAT and FQNNGV. The full variable domain, completed using reference TRBV11-2 and TRBJ2-1, is EAGVAQSPRYKIIEKRQSVAFWCNPISGHATLYWYQQILGQGPKLLIQFQNNGVVDDSQLPKDRFSAERLKGVDSTLKIQPAKLEDSAVYLCASSLGVPYNEQSFGPGTRLTVL.

The chain is built from TRBV12-3 or TRBV12-4 and TRBJ1-4, with a tentative D call TRBD1 (5 bases). The length of the CDR3 is 14 residues. V was clipped by 8 bases and J by 16 bases, with 26 bases between them. The CDR3 DNA follows: TGTGCCAGCGGGTTGACGGTTAGGGGTGAAAGACAGTTTTTT. It translates to CASGLTVRGERQFF.

Concerning this clonotype: At one end, the junction sequence differs from germline, possibly due to a read error. The genes are TRBV14 and TRBJ1-2, with a tentative D call TRBD1 (6 bases). Germline V gene sequence: CDR1 SGHDN, CDR2 FVKESK. This CDR3 contains 16 residues. The CDR3 nucleotides read TGTACCAGCAACCCCGCTTTGAACAGGGTTGGCTATGGCTACACCTTC. Translation gives CTSNPALNRVGYGYTF.

A note on this clonotype: Relative to the germline gene, one junction end is altered; a read error may explain this. The genes are TRBV28 and TRBJ2-7; D gene ambiguous. CDR1 and CDR2 (germline): MDHEN, SYDVKM. The CDR3 length is 15 residues. The CDR3 sequence is CAISSGETIRHEQYF. For the CDR3, the DNA is TGTGCCATCAGTTCCGGCGAAACCATCCGCCACGAGCAGTACTTC.

With respect to this clonotype: An end of the junction does not agree with germline; a read error may underlie this. The chain combines TRBV7-9 with TRBJ1-1; the D is unclear. This CDR3 has 14 residues. CDR1 is SEHNR, CDR2 FQNEAQ, per germline (reference sequence). CDR3 DNA sequence: TGTACCAGCAGCTCGCCGGGAGGCGGGACTGAAGCTTTCTTT. Its translation: CTSSSPGGGTEAFF. The full variable domain, its missing parts supplied by reference TRBV7-9 and TRBJ1-1, is DTGVSQNPRHKITKRGQNVTFRCDPISEHNRLYWYRQTLGQGPEFLTYFQNEAQLEKSRLLSDRFSAERPKGSFSTLEIQRTEQGDSAMYLCTSSSPGGGTEAFFGQGTRLTVV.

Comments on this clonotype: The germline gene is not matched at one end of the junction; a read error may be the cause. The rearrangement joins TRBV11-2 to TRBJ2-1; 7 bases fit TRBD2. CDR3 length equals 15 residues. The germline CDR1 and CDR2 sequences are SGHAT and FQNNGV. The CDR3 region is CAGSLDSSGGGEQFF. The CDR3 nucleotides are TGTGCCGGCAGCTTAGATTCTAGCGGCGGGGGTGAGCAGTTCTTC.

This clonotype occurred many times. The chain recombines TRBV29-1 with TRBJ2-5; weak D call: TRBD2 (6 bases). With 1 base removed from V and 9 bases from J, the gap between germline ends came to 12 bases. This CDR3 has 12 residues. The V gene's germline CDR1 is SQVTM and CDR2 ANQGSEA. The CDR3 here is CSVEGPGEAQYF. In DNA, the CDR3 is TGCAGCGTTGAAGGCCCTGGGGAGGCCCAGTACTTC.

A word on this clonotype: Because the CDR3 is missing its conserved closing phenylalanine or tryptophan, this is likely a read error. The DNA is left out, because the CDR3 cannot be placed on it with certainty; the CDR3 is given as TCRdb lists it. V usage is TRBV11-2 and J usage is TRBJ2-1; TRBD2, the table's D call, was not compared with the DNA. A total of 15 residues make up the CDR3, ends included. Germline-derived CDR1 and CDR2 are SGHAT and FQNNGV. CDR3 amino acids: CASSLVSVRIDEQFS.

As to this clonotype: This may come from a read error, since a much larger clone is one base off. The chain uses TRBV28 and TRBJ1-2, with D perhaps matching TRBD1 (5 bases). This CDR3 is 13 amino acids long. Germline CDR1 MDHEN, CDR2 SYDVKM. In DNA form, the CDR3 reads TGTGCCAGCAGGACTGTGGGGCGCTATGGCCACACCTTC. This translates into CASRTVGRYGHTF.

The chain is built from TRBV10-1 and TRBJ2-7; either TRBD1 or TRBD2 may supply D (5 bases each). The CDR3 length is 14 residues. Trimming took off 0 bases at V and 7 bases at J, with 13 bases between the two ends. Germline values: CDR1 WNHNN, CDR2 SYGVQD (reference sequence). The CDR3 loop is CASSESIGTMEQYF. The DNA of the CDR3 is TGCGCCAGCAGTGAGTCGATAGGGACGATGGAGCAGTACTTC.

Turning to this clonotype: One end of the junction varies from germline; a read error may be responsible. V is TRBV6-5 and J is TRBJ1-6; perhaps TRBD1 as D (6 bases). Germline CDR1 is MNHEY and CDR2 is SVGAGI. The CDR3 has 15 amino acids. The chain's CDR3 is CASRTEQGFNSPLHF. CDR3 nucleotide sequence: TGTGCCAGCAGAACGGAACAGGGATTTAATTCACCTCTCCACTTT.

This clonotype was counted at least ten times. This sequence joins TRBV7-9 and TRBJ1-3, with 8 bases matching TRBD1. Germline CDR1 reads SEHNR; CDR2 reads FQNEAQ (reference sequence). This CDR3 is built from 15 residues. With 5 bases clipped from V and 3 bases from J, the junction kept 6 bases outside the gene matches. The CDR3 nucleotides are TGTGCCAGCAGCCTTACAGGACAGGGTGGAAACACCATATATTTT. Residues: CASSLTGQGGNTIYF.

This clonotype was counted between two and nine times. The chain is built from TRBV30 and TRBJ2-1; 7 bases line up with TRBD2. Trimming at V came to 4 bases and at J to 7 bases, leaving 7 bases not matched to a gene. The CDR3 covers 13 residues. Looked up from germline, CDR1 is GTSNPN and CDR2 is SVGIG (reference sequence). CDR3 region: CAWNPTSLNEQFF. As DNA, the CDR3 is TGTGCCTGGAACCCGACTAGCCTGAATGAGCAGTTCTTC.

Points on this clonotype: One base away lies a much larger clone, so this may be a sequencing read error. This sequence joins TRBV12-3 or TRBV12-4 and TRBJ2-3, with 8 bases identical to TRBD2. Trimming cost V 5 bases and J 3 bases; bases outside gene matches: 10. The CDR3 is 16 amino acids. CDR3 in DNA: TGTGCCAGCAGTCTCTCGGGGGGGGGAACTACAGATACGCAGTATTTT. Its protein is CASSLSGGGTTDTQYF.

This clonotype has at least ten counts. The rearrangement joins TRBV6-5 to TRBJ2-5; 8 bases line up with TRBD2. CDR1 is MNHEY, CDR2 SVGAGI, per germline. J lost 7 bases, V lost 10 bases, and 11 bases had no gene match. The CDR3 loop spans 13 amino acids. CDR3 sequence reads: CATKGVLAATQYF. DNA of the CDR3: TGTGCCACTAAGGGGGTACTAGCGGCGACCCAGTACTTC.

CDR3 sequence (DNA): TGCGCCAGCGGCCCCCTTGGGGATGGCTACGAGCAGTACTTC. Its translation is CASGPLGDGYEQYF. The chain combines TRBV4-1 with TRBJ2-7; D gene ambiguous. Looked up from germline, CDR1 is MGHRA and CDR2 is YSYEKL. V was trimmed by 8 bases and J by 3 bases, leaving 17 bases between them. This CDR3 has 14 residues.

On this clonotype: The germline gene is not matched at one end of the junction; a read error may be the cause. V and J are TRBV11-2 and TRBJ2-7; no reliable D call. Germline-derived CDR1 and CDR2 are SGHAT and FQNNGV. This CDR3 contains 14 residues. CDR3 bases: TGTACCAGCAGCTTAACTGACATTGCTTACGAGCAGTACTTC. Translated, it gives CTSSLTDIAYEQYF.

The rearrangement uses TRBV4-1 and TRBJ1-5, with D unresolved. The CDR3 is made up of 14 amino acids. Germline values: CDR1 MGHRA, CDR2 YSYEKL. The ends were cut back, 0 bases at V and 5 bases at J, with 8 bases in the middle. CDR3 bases: TGCGCCAGCAGCCAAGAGGTGGAGGATCAGCCCCAGCATTTT. It specifies CASSQEVEDQPQHF.

This clonotype was seen many times. The gene calls are TRBV4-1 and TRBJ2-5; D gene ambiguous. The CDR3 spans 15 residues. Per germline, CDR1 MGHRA and CDR2 YSYEKL. Trimming pared 1 base from V and 3 bases from J, leaving 12 bases between. CDR3 sequence reads: CASSQVGILKETQYF. CDR3 sequence (DNA): TGCGCCAGCAGCCAAGTTGGGATCCTTAAAGAGACCCAGTACTTC.

In regard to this clonotype: The junction departs from germline at one end; a sequencing error may be responsible. The V call is TRBV11-2, the J call TRBJ1-1, with D possibly being TRBD1 (6 bases). This CDR3 contains 13 residues. Germline values: CDR1 SGHAT, CDR2 FQNNGV. CDR3 protein: CASSLGRDTEAFF. CDR3 DNA: TGTGCCAGCAGCTTAGGCAGGGACACAGAAGCTTTCTTT. Looking up the rest from reference TRBV11-2 and TRBJ1-1 gives the full variable domain: EAGVAQSPRYKIIEKRQSVAFWCNPISGHATLYWYQQILGQGPKLLIQFQNNGVVDDSQLPKDRFSAERLKGVDSTLKIQPAKLEDSAVYLCASSLGRDTEAFFGQGTRLTVV.

This clonotype was seen just once. The J gene is TRBJ2-5, the V gene TRBV11-2, with D perhaps matching TRBD1 (6 bases). V was clipped by 10 bases and J by 2 bases, with 26 bases between them. The germline gives CDR1 SGHAT, CDR2 FQNNGV. This CDR3 comprises 17 residues. The CDR3: CANGLVSGGSWQETQYF. Here the CDR3 DNA reads TGTGCCAACGGCTTAGTCAGTGGGGGCAGTTGGCAAGAGACCCAGTACTTC.

As concerns this clonotype: The junction does not match germline at one end; this may be a read error. The chain carries TRBV10-3 and TRBJ2-5, with 7 positions matching TRBD2. CDR1 is ENHRY, CDR2 SYGVKD, per germline. CDR3 length: 16 residues. CDR3 amino acids: CAISESRWEGREAQYF. The CDR3 DNA reads as TGTGCCATCAGTGAGTCGAGGTGGGAGGGACGAGAGGCCCAGTACTTC.

The table lists this clonotype with a few counts. V and J are TRBV30 and TRBJ1-1; D gene unclear. V lost 0 bases to trimming and J lost 4 bases, with 9 bases between them. From germline, CDR1 is GTSNPN and CDR2 SVGIG (reference sequence). The CDR3 spans 13 residues. CDR3 sequence: CAWSVQEGTEAFF. CDR3 nucleotides: TGTGCCTGGAGTGTACAAGAGGGCACTGAAGCTTTCTTT.

Regarding this clonotype: A much larger clonotype is one base distant, so this may be a read error. This chain connects TRBV6-1 to TRBJ2-7; 9 bases are a match to TRBD1. The CDR3 has 15 amino acids. The germline gives CDR1 MNHNS, CDR2 SASEGT. CDR3 residues: CANSNGQGTTYEQYF. Written as DNA, the CDR3 is TGTGCCAACAGTAACGGACAGGGGACCACCTACGAGCAGTACTTC.

A word on this clonotype: Its ends do not fully match the called genes, so a read error is possible. The DNA for the CDR3 is TGTGCCAACAGTTACCGTGGGGGGAGCACCGGGGAGCTGTTTTTT. Encoded protein: CANSYRGGSTGELFF. The V gene is TRBV6-5, the J gene TRBJ2-2; maybe TRBD2 (6 bases). This CDR3 spans 15 amino acids. From germline, CDR1 is MNHEY and CDR2 SVGAGI.